This T cell receptor beta chain was documented in a study of T cell responses to AZD1222 COVID-19 vaccine. The V gene lost 3 bases and the J gene lost 4 bases, with 12 bases spanning the gap. This CDR3 comprises 15 residues. CDR1 and CDR2 (germline): SGHVS, FQNEAQ. Assay: immunoSEQ multiplex PCR; the TCRdb copy retains only in-frame clones and omits some. The table has roughly 190,000 clones, 91% seen once. The clonotype comes from an adult who received the AZD1222 COVID-19 vaccine. Sequencing used peripheral blood, obtained 28 days after the second AZD1222 dose. The rearrangement joins TRBV7-8 to TRBJ2-2; possible D gene TRBD1, 5 bases. Written as DNA, the CDR3 is TGTGCCAGCAGCTTTATCCAGGGAATCACCGGGGAGCTGTTTTTT. Encoded protein: CASSFIQGITGELFF.